These 17 T cell receptor beta chains came from one sample sequenced in a study of identical twins (dated by TCRdb to 2015 to 2016). Libraries were prepared through 5' RACE. Data came from an Illumina HiSeq 2000. Using fastp trimming at Q25 and MiXCR clonotype assembly, TCRdb reanalyzed the public sequencing data and kept in-frame beta chains. A single entry per CDR3 protein holds the most common genes and DNA from its merged rows. This sample is represented by approximately 410,000 distinct CDR3 sequences; approximately 17% of them were singletons. Together, the top ten hold approximately 12% of the sample. Material for sequencing was naive T cells sorted from blood. In light of the paper, this sample's cell subset or site label describes: cells isolated with a human naive T-cell isolation kit. The receptors derive from a man between 45 and 60 years old in good health.

This clonotype has a handful of counts. This chain uses TRBV9 with TRBJ2-2; no reliable D call. Trimming removed 0 bases at V and 3 bases at J, with 9 bases between. CDR1 is SGDLS and CDR2 is YYNGEE in the germline V gene. This CDR3 contains 15 residues. DNA of the CDR3: TGTGCCAGCAGCGTAGGCTCTTGGGACACCGGGGAGCTGTTTTTT. Translated, it gives CASSVGSWDTGELFF.

This clonotype occurred a few times. CDR3 amino acids: CASSDYSPTDTQYF. Here the CDR3 DNA reads TGTGCCAGCAGTGATTACTCGCCCACAGATACGCAGTATTTT. The V call is TRBV2, the J call TRBJ2-3; the D is unclear. Deletions cut 3 bases from V and 2 bases from J, with 9 bases between. Germline V gene data show CDR1 as SNHLY and CDR2 as FYNNEI. CDR3 length equals 14 residues.

The chain joins TRBV5-1 to TRBJ2-3, with D possibly matching TRBD2 (6 bases). The ends were cut back, 7 bases at V and 3 bases at J, with 15 bases in the middle. The germline CDR1 and CDR2 sequences are SGHRS and YFSETQ. The CDR3 spans 14 residues. This chain's CDR3 is CASRPTSNTDTQYF. CDR3 coding DNA: TGCGCCAGCCGCCCAACTAGCAATACAGATACGCAGTATTTT.

The chain combines TRBV5-1 with TRBJ1-4; D is uncertain. This CDR3 region has 16 residues. Trimming removed 3 bases from V and 4 bases from J, with 16 bases in between. CDR1 SGHRS and CDR2 YFSETQ come from the germline V gene. The CDR3 protein is CASSSRVLGVNEKLFF. The CDR3 DNA is TGCGCCAGCAGCTCCCGGGTCTTGGGCGTTAATGAAAAACTGTTTTTT.

This clonotype has at least ten counts. This rearrangement joins TRBV7-3 to TRBJ2-3; D uncertain. Trimming took off 4 bases at V and 1 base at J, with 6 bases between the two ends. Germline V gene data show CDR1 as SGHTA and CDR2 as FQGTGA. CDR3 length: 13 residues. CDR3 nucleotides: TGTGCCAGCAGCTCATACGGCACAGATACGCAGTATTTT. This gives the protein CASSSYGTDTQYF.

This chain joins TRBV20-1 and TRBJ2-1; 7 nucleotides agree with TRBD1. The CDR3 totals 16 residues. The germline gives CDR1 DFQATT, CDR2 SNEGSKA (reference sequence). J lost 7 bases, V lost 0 bases, and 12 bases had no gene match. The CDR3 DNA reads as TGCAGTGCTAGAGATACTCGACAGGGCTATTATAATGAGCAGTTCTTC. It specifies CSARDTRQGYYNEQFF.

This clonotype was detected ten times or more. This chain connects TRBV19 to TRBJ2-5; no clear D. Deletions cut 8 bases from V and 8 bases from J, with 12 bases between. This CDR3 has 11 amino acids. Germline CDR1 reads LNHDA; CDR2 reads SQIVND (reference sequence). The CDR3 loop reads CASGQPETQYF. The CDR3 region has the DNA TGTGCCAGTGGGCAGCCCGAAACCCAGTACTTC.

This clonotype was seen many times. In nucleotides, the CDR3 is TGTGCCAGCAGCCCGGGGCTAGTTGCCGACGAGCAGTACTTC. It is translated as CASSPGLVADEQYF. The chain is built from TRBV7-9 and TRBJ2-7; either TRBD1 or TRBD2 may fit D (5 bases each). The CDR3 is 14 amino acids. The germline gives CDR1 SEHNR, CDR2 FQNEAQ (reference sequence). The V gene lost 5 bases and the J gene lost 5 bases, with 16 bases spanning the gap. Drawing the rest from reference TRBV7-9 and TRBJ2-7, the complete variable domain is DTGVSQNPRHKITKRGQNVTFRCDPISEHNRLYWYRQTLGQGPEFLTYFQNEAQLEKSRLLSDRFSAERPKGSFSTLEIQRTEQGDSAMYLCASSPGLVADEQYFGPGTRLTVT.

This chain uses TRBV4-2 with TRBJ2-1; D is unresolved. The CDR3 sequence is 14 residues long. Trimming removed 2 bases at V and 9 bases at J, with 14 bases between. The V gene's germline CDR1 is LGHNA and CDR2 YNFKEQ. For the CDR3, the DNA is TGTGCCAGCAGCCAAAAAACATCCCAGGTTGAGCAGTTCTTC. The encoded protein is CASSQKTSQVEQFF.

This clonotype was found a few times. The CDR3 loop reads CASSPWGTGNSPLHF. The CDR3 DNA follows: TGTGCCAGCAGCCCTTGGGGGACAGGGAATTCACCCCTCCACTTT. The V and J genes are TRBV4-2 and TRBJ1-6; TRBD1 aligns across 9 bases. J gave up 7 bases and V 4 bases, and 5 bases lay outside the gene matches. CDR3 length: 15 amino acids. Per germline, CDR1 LGHNA and CDR2 YNFKEQ.

This clonotype was detected a few times. The chain has TRBV20-1 and TRBJ1-5; D remains ambiguous. Germline loops: CDR1 DFQATT, CDR2 SNEGSKA (reference sequence). The CDR3 covers 13 residues. Trimming left V 3 bases short and J 0 bases short, with 6 bases between. CDR3 sequence reads: CSASLYSNQPQHF. CDR3 sequence (DNA): TGCAGTGCTAGTCTCTATAGCAATCAGCCCCAGCATTTT.

This clonotype was counted a few times. V usage is TRBV11-2 and J usage is TRBJ1-2; D may be TRBD1 (5 bases). The CDR3 loop spans 13 amino acids. CDR1 and CDR2 from the germline V gene are SGHAT and FQNNGV. V was clipped by 6 bases and J by 6 bases, with 14 bases between them. This chain's CDR3 is CASRRVGAHGYTF. CDR3 in DNA: TGTGCCAGCAGACGGGTTGGGGCGCATGGCTACACCTTC. The whole variable domain, filled in from reference TRBV11-2 and TRBJ1-2, reads EAGVAQSPRYKIIEKRQSVAFWCNPISGHATLYWYQQILGQGPKLLIQFQNNGVVDDSQLPKDRFSAERLKGVDSTLKIQPAKLEDSAVYLCASRRVGAHGYTFGSGTRLTVV.

The chain combines TRBV20-1 with TRBJ2-3; D may match TRBD1 or TRBD2 (5 bases each). Germline CDR1 reads DFQATT; CDR2 reads SNEGSKA (reference sequence). V was trimmed by 3 bases and J by 1 base, leaving 14 bases between them. The CDR3 totals 15 residues. The CDR3 DNA sequence: TGCAGTGCTAGGGAACTAGGGGATGGCACAGATACGCAGTATTTT. Translated, it gives CSARELGDGTDTQYF.

This clonotype was found a few times. The chain carries TRBV29-1 and TRBJ2-7, with 9 bases lining up with TRBD2. Germline V lookup: CDR1 SQVTM, CDR2 ANQGSEA. CDR3 length equals 13 residues. Trimming cost V 1 base and J 5 bases; bases outside gene matches: 3. The DNA of the CDR3 is TGCAGCGTTGAAGGGTTAGCGGGGGACGAGCAGTACTTC. Amino acids: CSVEGLAGDEQYF.

The chain joins TRBV7-8 to TRBJ1-5, with D hard to call. This CDR3 region has 17 residues. The V end was cut by 1 base, the J end by 1 base, with 14 bases between. Germline V lookup: CDR1 SGHVS, CDR2 FQNEAQ. The CDR3 DNA is TGTGCCAGCAGCTTAGTCGTCGGGCCCAAGAGCAATCAGCCCCAGCATTTT. Its protein product is CASSLVVGPKSNQPQHF.

This clonotype was recorded a few times. The CDR3 here is CSARGTSGGFYEQYF. The CDR3 nucleotides are TGCAGTGCTAGAGGAACTAGCGGGGGATTCTACGAGCAGTACTTC. The chain recombines TRBV20-1 with TRBJ2-7; 11 bases are a match to TRBD2. Germline assignment: CDR1 DFQATT and CDR2 SNEGSKA (reference sequence). Trimming cost V 1 base and J 3 bases; bases outside gene matches: 5. The CDR3 has 15 residues.

V gene TRBV12-3 or TRBV12-4 combines with J gene TRBJ2-3; 12 bases are a match to TRBD1. J lost 0 bases, V lost 0 bases, and 10 bases had no gene match. CDR3 length equals 20 residues. CDR3 loop: CASSLAPGQGATTSTDTQYF. The DNA of the CDR3 is TGTGCCAGCAGTTTAGCTCCGGGACAGGGGGCCACCACGAGCACAGATACGCAGTATTTT.